The source of this T cell receptor (beta chain) is a study of blood T cell repertoires in COVID-19 (dated by TCRdb to 2018 to 2021). In the study overall: Samples covering the acute and convalescent phases of COVID-19 were provided by collaborators in the United States, Italy and Spain. The repertoires were released in a freely available public database intended as a resource for research on the immune response to SARS-CoV-2. Nearly every sample came with metadata listing a de-identified subject ID, COVID-19 status, age in years and sex. The dataset comprised deeply sampled blood TCRbeta repertoires from subjects exposed to, actively infected with, or recovered from COVID-19. The samples were drawn from two sources: the first 160 participants of the ongoing ImmuneRACE study, and some 1,300 subjects contributed by 6 global collaborators. Where available, HLA class I and class II types were obtained from metadata supplied by the sample provider rather than from assay-based typing. The prospective study material was composed of cDNA or gDNA derived from T cells, B-cell-depleted T cells, or PBMCs. General conclusions and limits of the study: How much clinical and demographic metadata was included differed by source and by participant, and the metadata was provided uncurated.

From cysteine to phenylalanine, the CDR3 is 19 amino acids long. Only CDR3 DNA is held: 57 bases, read in frame from base 1. The germline V gene gives CDR1 as KGHSH and CDR2 as LQKENI. V trim: 1 base; J trim: 2 bases; unmatched bases: 13. TCRbeta CDR3 regions were amplified from genomic DNA using the immunoSEQ Assay, a bias-controlled multiplex PCR. In the authors' own workflow: Nucleated cell counts per sample were estimated from amplification of reference gene primers within the assay. To quantify the absolute abundance of each unique TCRbeta CDR3 rearrangement, sequence reads were collapsed and filtered. For each sample, productive Simpson clonality was calculated by taking the square root of Simpson's diversity index across productive rearrangements. TCRdb limited this immuneACCESS table to in-frame rearrangements with V and J called. A share of clones is missing; checked studies link under half to unresolved V genes, and the rest is unexplained. V and J calls plus clone size are reproduced from that table; the DNA served to infer D and trimming. This sample has roughly 140,000 clones in its table, and about 80% of those were observed once. Jointly, the top ten make up more than 5.5% of the sample.

Notes on this clone: The specificity of this receptor is unknown. Within one base of it there is no much larger clone, and no base qualities were kept.

Participants in the prospective study were aged about 18 to 100 years, lived in about two dozen United States geographic areas, and enrolled through a virtual design. In the prospective study, cohorts were assigned on the basis of participant-reported clinical history obtained from a screening survey and a study questionnaire. For ImmuneRACE Cohort 3, a participant was defined as recovered based on two consecutive negative NP/OP PCR tests, clearance by a healthcare professional, or resolution of symptoms. Each participant in the prospective study had whole blood, serum and a nasopharyngeal or oropharyngeal swab collected by mobile phlebotomists. Participants in the prospective study had the option to provide additional blood draws and questionnaires over a roughly 2-month period. Blood samples from the prospective study were shipped frozen or at room temperature prior to DNA extraction.

Sequencing was done on a sample of PBMCs or T cells enriched from blood (not recorded which). Recombination linked TRBV18 to TRBJ2-5; 10 bases in the junction line up with TRBD2. The receptor was isolated from a man aged 50 or older who had recovered from COVID-19. In nucleotide form, the sequence is TGTGCCAGCTCACCACGACGACTAGCGGGTCCTTTAGAACAAGAGACCCAGTACTTC. It codes for CASSPRRLAGPLEQETQYF. With all but the CDR3 taken from the reference TRBV18 and TRBJ2-5 genes, the full variable domain is: NAGVMQNPRHLVRRRGQEARLRCSPMKGHSHVYWYRQLPEEGLKFMVYLQKENIIDESGMPKERFSAEFPKEGPSILRIQQVVRGDSAAYFCASSPRRLAGPLEQETQYFGPGTRLLVL.